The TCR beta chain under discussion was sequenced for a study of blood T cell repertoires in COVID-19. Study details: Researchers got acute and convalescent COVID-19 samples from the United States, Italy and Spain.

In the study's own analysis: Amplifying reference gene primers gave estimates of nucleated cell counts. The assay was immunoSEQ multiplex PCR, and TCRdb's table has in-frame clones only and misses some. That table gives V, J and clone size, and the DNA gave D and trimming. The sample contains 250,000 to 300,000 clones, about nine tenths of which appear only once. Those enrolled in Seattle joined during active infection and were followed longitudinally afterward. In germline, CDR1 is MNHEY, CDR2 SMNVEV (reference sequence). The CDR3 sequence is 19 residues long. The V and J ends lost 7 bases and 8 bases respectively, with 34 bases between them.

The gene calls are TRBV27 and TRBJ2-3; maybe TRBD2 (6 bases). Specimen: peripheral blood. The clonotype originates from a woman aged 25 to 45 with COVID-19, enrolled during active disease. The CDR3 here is CASNPARRVWLSQGRTQYF. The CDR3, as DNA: TGTGCCAGCAATCCAGCCCGGAGGGTCTGGTTGAGTCAGGGACGTACGCAGTATTTT.